This T cell receptor (beta chain) is drawn from a study of CD8 T cells in ankylosing spondylitis. Study-wide results and limits: A TCR beta motif of 8 or 9 highly homologous variants appeared characteristic of ankylosing spondylitis blood. Reportedly, matched ankylosing spondylitis synovial fluid was significantly enriched for disease-linked clones. In the blood and synovial fluid of reactive arthritis, some motif variants had been previously reported. Clones linked to the disease showed a CD8+ phenotype. They occurred at relatively low frequencies in peripheral blood.

At least ten counts were recorded for this clonotype. Its antigen remains unidentified. Per germline, CDR1 SGHRS and CDR2 YFSETQ. V lost 5 bases and J 5 bases, leaving 13 bases between the germline ends. The CDR3 is 13 amino acids. TCRdb independently ran MiXCR on the 5' RACE reads; one entry per CDR3 protein. The sample has 210,000 or so distinct CDR3 sequences, under 30% seen once. The chain employs TRBV5-1 and TRBJ2-5; D is perhaps TRBD2 (6 bases). Sequencing was carried out using blood, either unsorted or a sorted T cell fraction (not recorded which). This sequence originates from a male donor with ankylosing spondylitis or in good health (not recorded which). CDR3 nucleotides: TGCGCCAGCAGTAGCGGCGGTGGGGAGACCCAGTACTTC. This gives the protein CASSSGGGETQYF. Filled out from reference TRBV5-1 and TRBJ2-5, the complete variable domain reads KAGVTQTPRYLIKTRGQQVTLSCSPISGHRSVSWYQQTPGQGLQFLFEYFSETQRNKGNFPGRFSGRQFSNSRSEMNVSTLELGDSALYLCASSSGGGETQYFGPGTRLLVL.